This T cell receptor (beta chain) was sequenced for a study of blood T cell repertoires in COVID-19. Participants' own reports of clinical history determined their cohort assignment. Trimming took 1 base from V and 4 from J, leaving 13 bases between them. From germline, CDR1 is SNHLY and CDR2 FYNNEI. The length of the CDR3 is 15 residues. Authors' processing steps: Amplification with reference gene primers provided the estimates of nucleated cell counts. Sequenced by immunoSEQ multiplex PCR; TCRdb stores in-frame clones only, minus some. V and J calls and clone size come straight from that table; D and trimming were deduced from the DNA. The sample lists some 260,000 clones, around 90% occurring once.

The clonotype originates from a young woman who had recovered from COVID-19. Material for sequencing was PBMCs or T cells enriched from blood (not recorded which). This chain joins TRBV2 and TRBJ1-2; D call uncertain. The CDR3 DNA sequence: TGTGCCAGCAGTGAAGAGGTAGGAGGCTTCTATGGCTACACCTTC. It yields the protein CASSEEVGGFYGYTF.